Below are 29 T cell receptor beta chains sequenced from a single sample in a study of HIV-infected patients and healthy controls. Reverse transcription used approximately 500 ng RNA and constant-region primers for alpha and beta. Separate chain-specific third strand synthesis with multiplexing indices produced the alpha and beta libraries. MiXCR was run by TCRdb on the 5' RACE reads, yielding one entry per CDR3 protein. The sample holds some 10,000 distinct CDR3 sequences, 7% to 8.5% seen once. All unsorted peripheral T cells were captured because whole blood was used without fractionation. The source was blood, collected before antiretroviral therapy. The receptor source for this set is an adult with HIV infection.

The genes are TRBV2 and TRBJ2-1; the D gene could be TRBD1 or TRBD2 (5 bases each). The V end lost 2 bases, the J end lost 8 bases, and 10 bases lay between the germline ends. The germline CDR1 and CDR2 sequences are SNHLY and FYNNEI. This CDR3 contains 13 residues. CDR3 DNA: TGTGCCAGCAGTGAAATCGAGGGGCATGAGCAGTTCTTC. Translated: CASSEIEGHEQFF.

This clonotype was observed many times. The chain employs TRBV6-1 and TRBJ1-4, with D unclear. V shed 2 bases and J shed 6 bases, with 10 bases lying between them. The CDR3 runs to 14 residues. Per the germline V gene, CDR1 is MNHNS and CDR2 is SASEGT. The CDR3 bases are TGTGCCAGCAGTGAATTGGCAGTCTATGAAAAACTGTTTTTT. Amino acids: CASSELAVYEKLFF.

This clonotype was seen repeatedly, ten times or more. The rearrangement links TRBV4-2 to TRBJ1-4; no firm D call. The V end was cut by 0 bases, the J end by 10 bases, with 9 bases between. CDR3 size: 13 residues. The germline CDR1 and CDR2 sequences are LGHNA and YNFKEQ. The CDR3 nucleotides read TGTGCCAGCAGCCAAGATCCAAACGGAAAACTGTTTTTT. Translation gives CASSQDPNGKLFF.

This clonotype was detected many times. V and J are TRBV7-2 and TRBJ2-7; 9 bases match TRBD2. The junction had 4 bases not matched to a gene; V was cut back by 6 bases and J by 1 base. Germline loops: CDR1 SGHTA, CDR2 FQGNSA. This CDR3 has 14 amino acids. The CDR3 DNA reads TGTGCCAGCAGATGGACTAGCGTGTCCTACGAGCAGTACTTC. Translated: CASRWTSVSYEQYF.

This clonotype was counted ten times or more. The chain links TRBV12-3 or TRBV12-4 to TRBJ1-2; D call uncertain. V was shortened by 7 bases and J by 2 bases, with 11 bases between the two germline ends. The CDR3 spans 13 residues. The CDR3 DNA is TGTGCCAGCAAGCTCCGTCTCAACTATGGCTACACCTTC. It encodes CASKLRLNYGYTF.

This clonotype has a handful of counts. V and J are TRBV6-5 and TRBJ1-1, with D possibly TRBD1 on 6 matching bases. Trimming removed 6 bases from V and 6 bases from J, with 23 bases in between. The CDR3 has 16 residues. From germline, CDR1 is MNHEY and CDR2 SVGAGI. The CDR3 DNA reads TGTGCCAGCAGCCCCTACCCCCAGGGGCAAATGGCTGAAGCTTTCTTT. It specifies CASSPYPQGQMAEAFF.

This clonotype was observed at least ten times. The J gene is TRBJ2-1, the V gene TRBV10-3; TRBD2 aligns across 11 bases. This CDR3 region has 18 residues. The germline CDR1 and CDR2 sequences are ENHRY and SYGVKD. The ends lost 2 bases at V and 0 bases at J; junction bases unmatched: 6. This CDR3 reads CAISEGLAGASSYNEQFF. The CDR3 coding sequence is TGTGCCATCAGTGAGGGACTAGCGGGCGCAAGCTCCTACAATGAGCAGTTCTTC.

The chain is built from TRBV19 and TRBJ2-5; D might be TRBD2 (6 bases). The CDR3 has 15 amino acids. Trimming stripped 3 bases from V and 2 bases from J, with 13 bases between. Germline V lookup: CDR1 LNHDA, CDR2 SQIVND (reference sequence). The chain's CDR3 is CASSIGRHPQETQYF. The CDR3 nucleotides read TGTGCCAGTAGTATCGGGAGACATCCTCAAGAGACCCAGTACTTC.

This clonotype was seen a few times. DNA for the CDR3: TGTGCCAGCAGCCCGAGACAGAGGAACACTGAAGCTTTCTTT. Translated, it gives CASSPRQRNTEAFF. V gene TRBV13 combines with J gene TRBJ1-1; TRBD1 might be the D (5 bases). This CDR3 has 14 amino acids. Germline CDR1 reads PRHDT; CDR2 reads FYEKMQ (reference sequence). V was cut by 5 bases and J by 1 base, with 11 bases left in between.

This clonotype came up many times. The CDR3 nucleotides read TGTGCCAGCAGTCCCCTTGGGAACTATGGCTACACCTTC. Translated, it gives CASSPLGNYGYTF. J is TRBJ1-2 and V is TRBV12-3 or TRBV12-4; no firm D call. CDR3 size: 13 residues. V was cut by 5 bases and J by 2 bases, with 9 bases left in between.

The sample holds many counts of this clonotype. The chain joins TRBV12-3 or TRBV12-4 to TRBJ2-7; D not certain. V lost 4 bases and J 6 bases, leaving 10 bases between the germline ends. The CDR3 sequence is 12 residues long. The CDR3 loop reads CASSSLSPEQYF. The CDR3 DNA reads TGTGCCAGCAGTTCCCTTTCGCCCGAGCAGTACTTC.

The rearrangement uses TRBV20-1 and TRBJ2-7, with D uncertain. Germline V gene sequence: CDR1 DFQATT, CDR2 SNEGSKA (reference sequence). CDR3 size: 12 residues. The V gene lost 3 bases and the J gene lost 1 base, with 7 bases spanning the gap. The CDR3 nucleotides are TGCAGTGCTAGGAGAAGGTCCTACGAGCAGTACTTC. Amino acid sequence: CSARRRSYEQYF.

This clonotype has more than one count but fewer than ten. V usage is TRBV6-6 and J usage is TRBJ1-2; perhaps TRBD1 as D (5 bases). Trimming removed 5 bases from V and 4 bases from J, with 11 bases in between. This CDR3 is built from 13 residues. Germline values: CDR1 MNHNY, CDR2 SVGAGI (reference sequence). Here the CDR3 reads CASSPGQTYGYTF. The CDR3 bases are TGTGCCAGCAGTCCCGGACAAACCTATGGCTACACCTTC.

This clonotype is judged large. The V call is TRBV20-1, the J call TRBJ2-5, with 10 bases identical to TRBD1. The CDR3 is made up of 15 amino acids. Germline lookup yields CDR1 DFQATT and CDR2 SNEGSKA (reference sequence). J lost 1 base, V lost 6 bases, and 8 bases had no gene match. In DNA form, the CDR3 reads TGCAGTGCACTAAAAGACAGGGGGCCCCAAGAGACCCAGTACTTC. Translated, it gives CSALKDRGPQETQYF.

This clonotype was seen ten or more times. The CDR3 region has the DNA TGTGCCAGCAGTTTGAGTTGGAGTGGCACCGGGGAGCTGTTTTTT. Its protein product is CASSLSWSGTGELFF. This chain connects TRBV27 to TRBJ2-2; D gene ambiguous. Germline CDR1 MNHEY, CDR2 SMNVEV (reference sequence). The CDR3 extends over 15 amino acids. Trimming stripped 3 bases from V and 4 bases from J, with 12 bases between.

This clonotype came up many times. J is TRBJ2-3 and V is TRBV7-9, with 11 bases that match TRBD2. V was clipped by 3 bases and J by 5 bases; unmatched bases: 7. The CDR3 contains 16 residues. From germline, CDR1 is SEHNR and CDR2 FQNEAQ (reference sequence). DNA of the CDR3: TGTGCCAGCAGCTTCAGCCTAGCGGGGGGCGGAGATACGCAGTATTTT. Protein product: CASSFSLAGGGDTQYF.

This clonotype was recorded at least ten times. The chain combines TRBV4-2 with TRBJ2-5; D possibly corresponds to TRBD2 (6 bases). Germline loops: CDR1 LGHNA, CDR2 YNFKEQ. The CDR3 is made up of 13 amino acids. Trimming cost V 2 bases and J 3 bases, with 7 bases left between them. CDR3 residues: CASSQRLEETQYF. The CDR3 DNA is TGTGCCAGCAGCCAACGACTAGAAGAGACCCAGTACTTC.

This clonotype was seen many times. V usage is TRBV20-1 and J usage is TRBJ2-3; D not resolved. CDR1 DFQATT and CDR2 SNEGSKA come from the germline V gene (reference sequence). The CDR3 consists of 14 residues. V was cut by 2 bases and J by 0 bases, with 9 bases left in between. The CDR3 region is CSARSPASTDTQYF. For the CDR3, the DNA is TGCAGTGCTAGATCCCCCGCGAGCACAGATACGCAGTATTTT.

This clonotype was counted at least ten times. The V call is TRBV5-5, the J call TRBJ2-6; D ambiguous. CDR3 length equals 12 residues. Germline-derived CDR1 and CDR2 are SGHKS and YYEKEE (reference sequence). Trimming removed 3 bases at V and 2 bases at J, with 0 bases between. CDR3 residues: CASSSGANVLTF. The CDR3 DNA sequence: TGTGCCAGCAGCTCTGGGGCCAACGTCCTGACTTTC.

At least ten counts were recorded for this clonotype. The chain recombines TRBV29-1 with TRBJ1-5; 9 nucleotides match TRBD1. CDR1 and CDR2 (germline): SQVTM, ANQGSEA. The CDR3 consists of 15 residues. Germline trimming cut 7 bases from V and 0 bases from J; bases unmatched to any gene: 7. The CDR3 DNA sequence: TGCAGCGCCGGACAGGGGCGAAATAGCAATCAGCCCCAGCATTTT. Translating gives CSAGQGRNSNQPQHF.

This clonotype was picked up many times. The rearrangement links TRBV7-2 to TRBJ1-2; 7 bases fit TRBD1. CDR3 length: 13 amino acids. J was trimmed by 8 bases and V by 3 bases; bases with no gene match: 6. From germline, CDR1 is SGHTA and CDR2 FQGNSA. Here the CDR3 reads CASSFPTGIGYTF. CDR3 DNA sequence: TGTGCCAGCAGCTTTCCGACAGGGATAGGCTACACCTTC.

This clonotype was detected ten times or more. The chain links TRBV4-3 to TRBJ2-1; D possibly corresponds to TRBD2 (6 bases). Germline values: CDR1 LGHNA, CDR2 YSLEER. This CDR3 has 16 amino acids. V was trimmed by 0 bases and J by 4 bases, leaving 13 bases between them. The chain's CDR3 is CASSQDWPGVYNEQFF. CDR3 in DNA: TGCGCCAGCAGCCAAGATTGGCCGGGGGTATACAATGAGCAGTTCTTC.

This clonotype was counted many times. This chain joins TRBV7-9 and TRBJ1-1, with 8 bases identical to TRBD1. The V gene end was trimmed by 1 base and the J gene end by 6 bases; junction bases not matched to a gene: 1. The germline V gene encodes CDR1 SEHNR and CDR2 FQNEAQ (reference sequence). The length of the CDR3 is 13 residues. The CDR3 protein is CASSLEGQAEAFF. In DNA, the CDR3 is TGTGCCAGCAGCTTAGAGGGACAGGCTGAAGCTTTCTTT.

In its sample, this clonotype was seen many times. This chain uses TRBV28 with TRBJ2-7; 9 bases fit TRBD2. In germline, CDR1 is MDHEN, CDR2 SYDVKM. V lost 7 bases, J lost 1 base, and 8 bases stayed unmatched. The CDR3 extends over 15 amino acids. As DNA, the CDR3 is TGTGCCAGCACCATACAGCGGGGGGTATCCTACGAGCAGTACTTC. Protein sequence: CASTIQRGVSYEQYF.

This clonotype has at least ten counts. The V and J genes are TRBV7-8 and TRBJ1-5; TRBD1 agrees at 8 bases. Germline-derived CDR1 and CDR2 are SGHVS and FQNEAQ. The length of the CDR3 is 15 residues. V gave up 2 bases and J gave up 7 bases; unmatched junction bases: 7. The CDR3 sequence is CASSLRQGPSQPQHF. The CDR3 coding sequence is TGTGCCAGCAGCTTAAGACAGGGGCCTAGCCAGCCCCAGCATTTT.

This clonotype was detected many times. The gene calls are TRBV24-1 and TRBJ2-5, with D uncertain. The CDR3 extends over 13 amino acids. Germline values: CDR1 KGHDR, CDR2 SFDVKD. Trimming left V 6 bases short and J 2 bases short, with 9 bases between. The DNA for the CDR3 is TGTGCCACCAGTCAGCCCCCTCAAGAGACCCAGTACTTC. Its translation: CATSQPPQETQYF.

This chain's CDR3 is CASRPTDIWQPQHF. CDR3 in DNA: TGTGCCAGCAGACCGACCGATATCTGGCAGCCCCAGCATTTT. The chain couples TRBV6-1 to TRBJ1-5; D unclear. CDR3 size: 14 residues. Germline V gene lookup returns CDR1 MNHNS and CDR2 SASEGT. V lost 6 bases and J lost 7, with 16 bases in between.

At least ten counts were recorded for this clonotype. The chain has TRBV7-2 and TRBJ1-1, with no clear D. From germline, CDR1 is SGHTA and CDR2 FQGNSA. This CDR3 has 12 amino acids. V shed 8 bases and J shed 1 base, with 8 bases lying between them. The DNA for the CDR3 is TGTGCCAGCGGTTATAAGAACACTGAAGCTTTCTTT. It is translated as CASGYKNTEAFF. The whole variable domain, filled in from reference TRBV7-2 and TRBJ1-1, reads GAGVSQSPSNKVTEKGKDVELRCDPISGHTALYWYRQSLGQGLEFLIYFQGNSAPDKSGLPSDRFSAERTGGSVSTLTIQRTQQEDSAVYLCASGYKNTEAFFGQGTRLTVV.

This clonotype has at least ten counts. The chain employs TRBV5-1 and TRBJ2-5; D is possibly TRBD1 (5 bases). Germline V CDR1 and CDR2: SGHRS, YFSETQ. This CDR3 has 13 amino acids. Trimming pared 4 bases from V and 3 bases from J, leaving 10 bases between. The CDR3 reads CASSPDNEETQYF. The CDR3 DNA is TGCGCCAGCAGCCCGGACAACGAAGAGACCCAGTACTTC.